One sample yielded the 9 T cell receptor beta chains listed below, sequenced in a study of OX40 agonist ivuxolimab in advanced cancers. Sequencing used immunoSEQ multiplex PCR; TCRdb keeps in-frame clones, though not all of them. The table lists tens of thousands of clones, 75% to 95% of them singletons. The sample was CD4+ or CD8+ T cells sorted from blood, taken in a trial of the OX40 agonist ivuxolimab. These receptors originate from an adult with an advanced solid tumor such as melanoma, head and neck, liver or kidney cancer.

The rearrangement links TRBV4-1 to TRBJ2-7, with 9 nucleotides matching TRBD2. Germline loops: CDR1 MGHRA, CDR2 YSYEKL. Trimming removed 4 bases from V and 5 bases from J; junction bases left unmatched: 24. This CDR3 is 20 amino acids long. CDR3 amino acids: CASSRGVSGRAITPSHEQYF. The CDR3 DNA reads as TGCGCCAGCAGCCGAGGGGTTAGCGGGAGAGCGATCACCCCGAGTCACGAGCAGTACTTC.

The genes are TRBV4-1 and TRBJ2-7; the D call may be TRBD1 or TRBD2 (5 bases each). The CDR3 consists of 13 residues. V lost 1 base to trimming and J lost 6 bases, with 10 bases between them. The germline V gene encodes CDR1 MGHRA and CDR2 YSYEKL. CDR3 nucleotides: TGCGCCAGCAGCCAAGCCCTTGGGGGCGAGCAGTACTTC. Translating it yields CASSQALGGEQYF.

DNA for the CDR3: TGTGCCAGTAGCGACACCTACGAGCAGTACTTC. Translating it yields CASSDTYEQYF. This chain uses TRBV19 with TRBJ2-7; D remains unclear. The CDR3 has 11 amino acids. V was pared by 6 bases and J by 2 bases, with 5 bases between. In germline, CDR1 is LNHDA, CDR2 SQIVND (reference sequence). Drawing the rest from reference TRBV19 and TRBJ2-7, the complete variable domain is DGGITQSPKYLFRKEGQNVTLSCEQNLNHDAMYWYRQDPGQGLRLIYYSQIVNDFQKGDIAEGYSVSREKKESFPLTVTSAQKNPTAFYLCASSDTYEQYFGPGTRLTVT.

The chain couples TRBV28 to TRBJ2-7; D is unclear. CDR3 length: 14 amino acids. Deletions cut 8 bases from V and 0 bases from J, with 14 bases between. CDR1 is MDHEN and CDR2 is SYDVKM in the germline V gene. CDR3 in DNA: TGTGCCAGCGCTAGTACGGTGAGCTCCTACGAGCAGTACTTC. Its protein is CASASTVSSYEQYF.

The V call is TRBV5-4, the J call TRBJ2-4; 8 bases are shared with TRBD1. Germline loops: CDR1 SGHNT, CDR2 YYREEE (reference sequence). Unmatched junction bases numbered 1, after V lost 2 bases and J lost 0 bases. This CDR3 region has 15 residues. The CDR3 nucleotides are TGTGCCAGCAGCTTAGGACAGGGAGCCAAAAACATTCAGTACTTC. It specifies CASSLGQGAKNIQYF.

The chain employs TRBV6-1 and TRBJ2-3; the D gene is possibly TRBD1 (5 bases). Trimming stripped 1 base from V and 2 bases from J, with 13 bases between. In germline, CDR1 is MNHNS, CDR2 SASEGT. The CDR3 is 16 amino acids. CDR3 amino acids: CASSEGQGHYTDTQYF. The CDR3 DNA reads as TGTGCCAGCAGTGAAGGGCAGGGCCATTACACAGATACGCAGTATTTT.

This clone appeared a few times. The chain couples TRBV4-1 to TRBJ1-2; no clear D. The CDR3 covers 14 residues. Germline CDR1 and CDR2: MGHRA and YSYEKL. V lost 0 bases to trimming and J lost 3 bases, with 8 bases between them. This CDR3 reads CASSQDPDDYGYTF. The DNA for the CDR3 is TGCGCCAGCAGCCAAGATCCAGATGACTATGGCTACACCTTC.

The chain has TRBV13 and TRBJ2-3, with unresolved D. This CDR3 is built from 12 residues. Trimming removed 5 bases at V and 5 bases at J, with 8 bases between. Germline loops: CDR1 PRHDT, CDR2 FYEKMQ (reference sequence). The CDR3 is CASSPAQDTQYF. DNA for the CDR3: TGTGCCAGCAGCCCCGCACAAGATACGCAGTATTTT.

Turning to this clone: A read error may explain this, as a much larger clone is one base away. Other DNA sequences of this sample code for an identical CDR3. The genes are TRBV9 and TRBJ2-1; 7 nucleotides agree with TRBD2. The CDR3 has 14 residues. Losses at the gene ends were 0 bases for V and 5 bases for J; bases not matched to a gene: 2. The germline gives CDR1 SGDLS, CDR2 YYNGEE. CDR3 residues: CASSVDLADNEQFF. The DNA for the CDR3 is TGTGCCAGCAGCGTAGATCTAGCGGACAATGAGCAGTTCTTC.